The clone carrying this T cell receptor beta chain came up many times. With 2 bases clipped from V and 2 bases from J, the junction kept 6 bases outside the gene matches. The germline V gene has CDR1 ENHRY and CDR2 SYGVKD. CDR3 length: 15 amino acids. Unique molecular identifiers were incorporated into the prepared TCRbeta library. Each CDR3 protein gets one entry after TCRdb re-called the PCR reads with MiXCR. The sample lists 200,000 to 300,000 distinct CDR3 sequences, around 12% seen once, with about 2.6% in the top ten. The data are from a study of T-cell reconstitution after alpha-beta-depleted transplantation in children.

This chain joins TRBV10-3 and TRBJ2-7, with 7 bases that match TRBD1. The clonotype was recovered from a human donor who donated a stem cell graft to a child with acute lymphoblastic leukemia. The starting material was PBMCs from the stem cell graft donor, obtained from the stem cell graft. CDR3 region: CAISELTGNPYEQYF. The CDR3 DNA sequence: TGTGCCATCAGTGAGCTGACAGGGAATCCCTACGAGCAGTACTTC.